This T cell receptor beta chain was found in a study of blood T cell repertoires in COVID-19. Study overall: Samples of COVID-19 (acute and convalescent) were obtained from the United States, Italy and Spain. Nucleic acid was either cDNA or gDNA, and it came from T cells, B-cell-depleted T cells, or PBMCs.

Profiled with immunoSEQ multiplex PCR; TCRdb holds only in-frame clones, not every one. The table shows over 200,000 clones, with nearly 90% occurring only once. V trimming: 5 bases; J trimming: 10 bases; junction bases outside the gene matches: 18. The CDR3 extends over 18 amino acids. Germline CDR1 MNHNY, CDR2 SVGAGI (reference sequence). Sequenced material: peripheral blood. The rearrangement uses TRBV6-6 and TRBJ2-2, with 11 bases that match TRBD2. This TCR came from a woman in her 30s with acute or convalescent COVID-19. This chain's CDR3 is CASSPGRPGLAVIMELFF. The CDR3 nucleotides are TGTGCCAGCAGTCCCGGTCGACCGGGACTAGCGGTTATAATGGAGCTGTTTTTT.